This T cell receptor (beta chain) is from a study of regulatory T cells in long-lasting Graves disease. This clonotype was counted between two and nine times. The CDR3 totals 16 residues. Germline-derived CDR1 and CDR2 are SQVTM and ANQGSEA. The V end was cut by 5 bases, the J end by 4 bases, with 22 bases between. The sample's time point: persistent/refractory GD, antithyroid drugs over 5 years with positive TRAb. After RNA was extracted from PBMCs, the TCR library was made from it. In building TCR beta libraries, iRepertoire HTBI primers were used together with Arm-PCR of CDR3 regions. One entry per CDR3 protein results from TCRdb running MiXCR on the multiplex PCR reads. The repertoire holds around 450,000 distinct CDR3 sequences, with roughly 21% as singletons.

This material consisted of peripheral blood mononuclear cells (PBMCs), taken when the disease was refractory, from a patient treated with antithyroid drugs. This clonotype was sampled from a female donor with Graves disease. The rearrangement joins TRBV29-1 to TRBJ2-3, with TRBD1 as a possible D gene (8 bases). CDR3 in amino acids: CSVSGSRGDRPDTQYF. In nucleotides, the CDR3 is TGCAGCGTTTCCGGATCCCGGGGGGACAGGCCAGATACGCAGTATTTT.